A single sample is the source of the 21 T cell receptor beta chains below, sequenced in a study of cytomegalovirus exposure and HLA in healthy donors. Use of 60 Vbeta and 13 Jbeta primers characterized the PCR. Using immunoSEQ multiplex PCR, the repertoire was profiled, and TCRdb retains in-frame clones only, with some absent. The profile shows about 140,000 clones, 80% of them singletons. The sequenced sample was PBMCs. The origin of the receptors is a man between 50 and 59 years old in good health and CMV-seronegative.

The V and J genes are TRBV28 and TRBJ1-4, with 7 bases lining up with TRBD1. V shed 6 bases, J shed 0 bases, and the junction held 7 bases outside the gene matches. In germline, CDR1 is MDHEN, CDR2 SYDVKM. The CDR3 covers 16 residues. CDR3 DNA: TGTGCCAGCAGCATCTACAGGGGTCCAACTAATGAAAAACTGTTTTTT. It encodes CASSIYRGPTNEKLFF.

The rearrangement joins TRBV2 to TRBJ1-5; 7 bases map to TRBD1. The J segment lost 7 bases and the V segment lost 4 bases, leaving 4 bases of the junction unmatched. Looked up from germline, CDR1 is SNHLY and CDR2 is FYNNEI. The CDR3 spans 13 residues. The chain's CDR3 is CASSGQGPQPQHF. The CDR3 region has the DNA TGTGCCAGCAGTGGACAGGGTCCCCAGCCCCAGCATTTT.

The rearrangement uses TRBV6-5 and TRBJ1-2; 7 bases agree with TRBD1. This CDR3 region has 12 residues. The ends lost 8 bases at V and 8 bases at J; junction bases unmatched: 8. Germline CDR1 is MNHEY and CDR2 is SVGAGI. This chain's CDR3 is CASADRQLGYTF. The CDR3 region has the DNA TGTGCCAGCGCGGACAGGCAGTTAGGCTACACCTTC.

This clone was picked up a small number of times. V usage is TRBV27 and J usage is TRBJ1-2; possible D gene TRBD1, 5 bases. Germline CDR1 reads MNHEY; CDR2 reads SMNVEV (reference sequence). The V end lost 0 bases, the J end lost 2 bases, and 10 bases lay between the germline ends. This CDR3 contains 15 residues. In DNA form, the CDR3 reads TGTGCCAGCAGTTTATCCAGCGCAGGGAACTATGGCTACACCTTC. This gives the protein CASSLSSAGNYGYTF.

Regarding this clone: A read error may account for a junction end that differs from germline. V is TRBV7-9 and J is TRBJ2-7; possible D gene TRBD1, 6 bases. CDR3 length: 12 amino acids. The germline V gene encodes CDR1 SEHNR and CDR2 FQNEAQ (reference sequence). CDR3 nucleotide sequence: TGTTCCAGCAGCCATGACAGGCTCGAGCAGTACTTC. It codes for CSSSHDRLEQYF.

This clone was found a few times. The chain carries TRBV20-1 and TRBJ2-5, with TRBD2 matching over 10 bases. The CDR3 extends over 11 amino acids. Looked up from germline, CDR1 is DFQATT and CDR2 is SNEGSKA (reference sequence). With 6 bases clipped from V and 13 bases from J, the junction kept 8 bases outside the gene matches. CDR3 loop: CSATLAGDPYF. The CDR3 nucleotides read TGCAGTGCCACGCTAGCGGGGGACCCGTACTTC.

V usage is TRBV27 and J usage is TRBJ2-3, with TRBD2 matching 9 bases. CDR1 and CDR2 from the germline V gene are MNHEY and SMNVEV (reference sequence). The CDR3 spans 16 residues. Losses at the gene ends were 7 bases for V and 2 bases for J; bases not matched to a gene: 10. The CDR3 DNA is TGTGCCAGCAAACTAGCGGGTTCCTCCTACACAGATACGCAGTATTTT. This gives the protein CASKLAGSSYTDTQYF.

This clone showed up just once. CDR3 coding DNA: TGTGCCAGCACCTACGCCGGGACAGAAAAGACCCAGTACTTC. This codes for CASTYAGTEKTQYF. The chain couples TRBV5-6 to TRBJ2-5, with 7 nucleotides matching TRBD1. CDR1 and CDR2 from the germline V gene are SGHDT and YYEEEE. There are 14 residues in the CDR3. Trimming cost V 6 bases and J 6 bases; bases outside gene matches: 11.

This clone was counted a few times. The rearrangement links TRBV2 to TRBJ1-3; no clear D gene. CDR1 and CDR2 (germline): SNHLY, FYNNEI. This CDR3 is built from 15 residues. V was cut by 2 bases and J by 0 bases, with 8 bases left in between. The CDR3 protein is CASSERPGSGNTIYF. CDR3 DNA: TGTGCCAGCAGTGAACGGCCGGGCTCTGGAAACACCATATATTTT.

DNA of the CDR3: TGTGCCAGCAGAGGGGGCCAAGAGACCCAGTACTTC. This encodes CASRGGQETQYF. The chain carries TRBV2 and TRBJ2-5; maybe TRBD1 (6 bases). Germline V lookup: CDR1 SNHLY, CDR2 FYNNEI. The CDR3 runs to 12 residues. The V end was cut by 6 bases, the J end by 1 base, with 6 bases between.

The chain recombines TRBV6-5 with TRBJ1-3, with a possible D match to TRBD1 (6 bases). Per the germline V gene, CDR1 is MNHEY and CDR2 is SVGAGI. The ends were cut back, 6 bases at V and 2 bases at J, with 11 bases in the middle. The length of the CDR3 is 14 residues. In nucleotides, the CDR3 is TGTGCCAGCAGCTACAGGGAGGCTGGAAACACCATATATTTT. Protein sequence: CASSYREAGNTIYF.

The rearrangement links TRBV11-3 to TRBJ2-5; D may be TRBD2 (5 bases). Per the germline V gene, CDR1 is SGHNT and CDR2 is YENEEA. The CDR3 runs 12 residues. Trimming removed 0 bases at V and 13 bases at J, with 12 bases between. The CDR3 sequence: CASSLDGRVLYF. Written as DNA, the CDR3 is TGTGCCAGCAGCTTAGATGGGCGGGTGCTGTACTTC.

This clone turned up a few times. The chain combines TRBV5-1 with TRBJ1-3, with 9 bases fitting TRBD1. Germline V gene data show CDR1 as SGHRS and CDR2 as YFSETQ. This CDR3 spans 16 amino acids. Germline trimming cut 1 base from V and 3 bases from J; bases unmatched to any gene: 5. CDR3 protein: CASSLSGTGSGNTIYF. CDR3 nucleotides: TGCGCCAGCAGCTTGTCTGGGACAGGGAGTGGAAACACCATATATTTT.

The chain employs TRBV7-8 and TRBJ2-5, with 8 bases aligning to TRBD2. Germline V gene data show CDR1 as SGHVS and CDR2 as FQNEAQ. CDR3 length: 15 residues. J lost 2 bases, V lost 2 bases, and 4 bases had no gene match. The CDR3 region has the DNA TGTGCCAGCAGCTTACCGGGGGGGGGACAAGAGACCCAGTACTTC. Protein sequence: CASSLPGGGQETQYF.

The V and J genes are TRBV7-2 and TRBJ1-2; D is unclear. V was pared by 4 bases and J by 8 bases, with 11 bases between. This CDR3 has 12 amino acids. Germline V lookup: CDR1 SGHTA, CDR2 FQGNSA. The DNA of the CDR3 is TGTGCCAGCAGCTCCGAGGGATGGGGCTACACCTTC. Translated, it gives CASSSEGWGYTF.

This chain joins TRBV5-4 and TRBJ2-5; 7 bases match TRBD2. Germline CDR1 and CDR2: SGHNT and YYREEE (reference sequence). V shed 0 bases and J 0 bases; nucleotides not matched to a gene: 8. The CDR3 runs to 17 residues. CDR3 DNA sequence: TGTGCCAGCAGCTTGGGTTCTAGCGGACCGTACCAAGAGACCCAGTACTTC. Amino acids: CASSLGSSGPYQETQYF.

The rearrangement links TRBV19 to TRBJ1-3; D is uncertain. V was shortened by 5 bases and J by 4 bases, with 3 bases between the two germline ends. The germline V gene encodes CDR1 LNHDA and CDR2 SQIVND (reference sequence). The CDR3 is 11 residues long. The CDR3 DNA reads TGTGCCAGTAGTCTCGGAAACACCATATATTTT. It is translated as CASSLGNTIYF.

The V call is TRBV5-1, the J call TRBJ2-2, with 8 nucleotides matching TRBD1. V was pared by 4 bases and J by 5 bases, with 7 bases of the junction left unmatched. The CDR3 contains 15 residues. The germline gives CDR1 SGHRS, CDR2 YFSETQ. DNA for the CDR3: TGCGCCAGCAGCCTGGACAGGGCAGAGACCGGGGAGCTGTTTTTT. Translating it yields CASSLDRAETGELFF.

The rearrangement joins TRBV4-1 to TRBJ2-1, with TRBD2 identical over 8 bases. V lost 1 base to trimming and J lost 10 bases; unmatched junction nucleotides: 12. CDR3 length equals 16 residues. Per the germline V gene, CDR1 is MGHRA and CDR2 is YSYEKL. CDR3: CASSQGTSGPVVEQFF. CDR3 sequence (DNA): TGCGCCAGCAGCCAAGGAACTAGCGGACCCGTTGTCGAGCAGTTCTTC.

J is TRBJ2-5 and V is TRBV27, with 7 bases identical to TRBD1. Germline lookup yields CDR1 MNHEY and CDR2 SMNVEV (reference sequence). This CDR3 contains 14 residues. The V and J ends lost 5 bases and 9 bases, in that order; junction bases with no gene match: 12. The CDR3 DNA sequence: TGTGCCAGCAGTCCCTCAGGACAGGTGAGGGCCCAGTACTTC. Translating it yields CASSPSGQVRAQYF.

The CDR3 spells CASSVVGLTVQYF. The CDR3 bases are TGTGCCAGCAGCGTAGTGGGACTGACTGTGCAGTACTTC. This chain connects TRBV9 to TRBJ2-7; the D gene is possibly TRBD2 (6 bases). The CDR3 runs 13 residues. CDR1 is SGDLS, CDR2 YYNGEE, per germline. The V gene lost 0 bases and the J gene lost 9 bases, with 13 bases spanning the gap.